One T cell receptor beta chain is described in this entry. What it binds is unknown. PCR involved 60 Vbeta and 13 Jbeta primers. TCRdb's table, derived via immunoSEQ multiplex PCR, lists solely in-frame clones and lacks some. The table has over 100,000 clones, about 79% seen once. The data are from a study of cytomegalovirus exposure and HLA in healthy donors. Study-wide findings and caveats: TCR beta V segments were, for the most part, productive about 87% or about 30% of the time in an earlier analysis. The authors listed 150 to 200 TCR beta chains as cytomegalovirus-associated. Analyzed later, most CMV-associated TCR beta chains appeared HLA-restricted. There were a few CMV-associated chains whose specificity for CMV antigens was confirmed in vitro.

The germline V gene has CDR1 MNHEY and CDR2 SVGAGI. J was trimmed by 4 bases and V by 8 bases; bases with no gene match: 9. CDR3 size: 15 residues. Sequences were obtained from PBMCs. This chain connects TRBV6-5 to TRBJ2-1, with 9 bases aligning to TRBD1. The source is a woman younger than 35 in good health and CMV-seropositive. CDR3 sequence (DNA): TGTGCCAGCCAGTTTGGGGACAGGGCTTACAATGAGCAGTTCTTC. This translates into CASQFGDRAYNEQFF.